The following is a T cell receptor (beta chain) sequence with its context. Its matching antigen is unknown. This entry is derived from a study of memory CD4+ T cells and cytomegalovirus serostatus. Regarding the study as a whole: A US-trained random forest predicted CMV serostatus with median AUC about 0.92. CD4+ memory repertoires contained about 40% of the roughly 150 reported CMV TCRbeta sequences.

Clones were read by immunoSEQ multiplex PCR, and TCRdb kept only the in-frame ones, dropping some. The table lists over 65,000 clones, about 78% of them singletons. The CDR3 runs 14 residues. Between the trimmed V and J ends, which lost 2 bases and 6 bases, there was a span of 14 bases. CDR1 is MNHNS, CDR2 SASEGT, per germline. The sort gate was single viable CD3+CD4+CD8-CD45RO+ cells for memory CD4+ T cells. After thawing, CD4+ T cells were positively selected. Sequencing was carried out using memory CD4+ T cells from blood. This rearrangement joins TRBV6-1 to TRBJ2-7; tentative D call: TRBD1 (5 bases). The sequence derives from an adult in good health and CMV-seropositive. CDR3 protein: CASSELGIRGEQYF. In DNA form, the CDR3 reads TGTGCCAGCAGTGAACTGGGGATTAGGGGCGAGCAGTACTTC.